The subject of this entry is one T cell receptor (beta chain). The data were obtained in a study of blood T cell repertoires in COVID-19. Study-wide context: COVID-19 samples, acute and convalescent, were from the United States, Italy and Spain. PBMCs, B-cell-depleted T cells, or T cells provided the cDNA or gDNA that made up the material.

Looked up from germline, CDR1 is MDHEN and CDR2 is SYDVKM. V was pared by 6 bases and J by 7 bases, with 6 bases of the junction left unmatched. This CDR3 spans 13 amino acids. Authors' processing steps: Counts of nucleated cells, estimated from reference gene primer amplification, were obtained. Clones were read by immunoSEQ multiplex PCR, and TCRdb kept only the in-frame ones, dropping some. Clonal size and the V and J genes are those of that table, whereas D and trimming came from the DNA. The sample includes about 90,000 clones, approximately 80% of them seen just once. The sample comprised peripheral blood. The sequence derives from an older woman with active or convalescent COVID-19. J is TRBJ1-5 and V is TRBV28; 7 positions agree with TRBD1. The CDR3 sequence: CASRRQGVQPQHF. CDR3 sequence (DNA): TGTGCCAGCAGGAGACAGGGCGTACAGCCCCAGCATTTT.